This TCR beta chain was sequenced in a study of blood T cell repertoires in COVID-19. Followed longitudinally, the Seattle patients had been enrolled during active infection. In the original workflow: Estimates of nucleated cell counts were drawn from the amplification of reference gene primers. Assay used: immunoSEQ multiplex PCR; TCRdb lists only in-frame clones, some missing. That table gives V, J and clone size, and the DNA gave D and trimming. The data contain about 160,000 clones, less than 85% of them singletons. With V trimmed by 3 bases and J by 9 bases, 11 bases remained unmatched. This CDR3 has 14 residues. Looked up from germline, CDR1 is SEHNR and CDR2 is FQNEAQ (reference sequence).

The J gene is TRBJ2-7, the V gene TRBV7-9; 7 bases map to TRBD1. This clonotype originated in a woman in her forties with COVID-19, enrolled during active disease. Sequenced: peripheral blood. CDR3 in amino acids: CASSFPERGPGQYF. DNA of the CDR3: TGTGCCAGCAGCTTCCCAGAAAGGGGGCCAGGGCAGTACTTC.